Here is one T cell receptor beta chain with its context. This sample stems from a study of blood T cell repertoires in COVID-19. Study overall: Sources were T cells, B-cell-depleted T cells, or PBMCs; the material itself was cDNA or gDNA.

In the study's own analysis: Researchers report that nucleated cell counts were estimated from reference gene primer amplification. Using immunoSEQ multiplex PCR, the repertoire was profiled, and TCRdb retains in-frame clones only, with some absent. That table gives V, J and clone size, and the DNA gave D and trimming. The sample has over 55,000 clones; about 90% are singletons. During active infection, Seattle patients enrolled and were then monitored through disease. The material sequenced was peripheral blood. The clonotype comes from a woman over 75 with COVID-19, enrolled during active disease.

For the CDR3, the DNA is TGTGCCAGCTCTTCTCCGGGATCACCCCTCCACTTT. Translation: CASSSPGSPLHF. The rearrangement links TRBV12-3 or TRBV12-4 to TRBJ1-6; D not certain. V lost 8 bases and J lost 10, with 12 bases in between. This CDR3 has 12 residues.